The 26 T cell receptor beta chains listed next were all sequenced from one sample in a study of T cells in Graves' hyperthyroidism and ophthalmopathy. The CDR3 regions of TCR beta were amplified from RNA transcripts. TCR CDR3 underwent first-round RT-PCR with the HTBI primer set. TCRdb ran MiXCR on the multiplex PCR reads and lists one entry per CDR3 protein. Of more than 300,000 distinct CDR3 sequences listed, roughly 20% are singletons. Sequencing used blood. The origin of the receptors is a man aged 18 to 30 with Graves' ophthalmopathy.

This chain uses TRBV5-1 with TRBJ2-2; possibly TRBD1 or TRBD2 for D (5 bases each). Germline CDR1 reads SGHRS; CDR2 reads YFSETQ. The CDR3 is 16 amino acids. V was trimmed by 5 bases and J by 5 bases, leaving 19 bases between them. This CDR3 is CASRDPGRGRTGELFF. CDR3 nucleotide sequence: TGCGCCAGCAGAGACCCGGGACGGGGAAGGACCGGGGAGCTGTTTTTT.

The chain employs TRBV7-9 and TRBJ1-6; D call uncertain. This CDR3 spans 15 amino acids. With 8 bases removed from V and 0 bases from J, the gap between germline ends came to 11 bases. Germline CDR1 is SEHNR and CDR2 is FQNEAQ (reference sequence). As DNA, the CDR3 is TGTGCCAGCCAACTGTCGAGCTCCTATAATTCACCCCTCCACTTT. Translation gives CASQLSSSYNSPLHF.

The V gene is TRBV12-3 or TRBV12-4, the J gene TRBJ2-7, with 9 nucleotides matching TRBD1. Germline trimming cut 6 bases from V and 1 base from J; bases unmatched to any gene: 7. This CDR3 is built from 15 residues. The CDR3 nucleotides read TGTGCCAGCAGGGGACCCGGGACAGGGTCCTACGAGCAGTACTTC. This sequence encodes CASRGPGTGSYEQYF.

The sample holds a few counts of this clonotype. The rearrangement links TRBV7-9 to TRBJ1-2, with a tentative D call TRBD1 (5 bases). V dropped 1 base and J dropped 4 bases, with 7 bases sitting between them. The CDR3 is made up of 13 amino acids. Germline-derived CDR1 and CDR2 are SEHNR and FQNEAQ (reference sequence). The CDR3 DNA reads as TGTGCCAGCAGCTTAGATGGGGCCTATGGCTACACCTTC. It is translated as CASSLDGAYGYTF.

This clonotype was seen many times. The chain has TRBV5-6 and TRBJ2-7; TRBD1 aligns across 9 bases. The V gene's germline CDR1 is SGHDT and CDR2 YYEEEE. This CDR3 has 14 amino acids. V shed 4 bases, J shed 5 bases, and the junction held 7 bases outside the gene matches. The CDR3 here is CASSGSGQGNEQYF. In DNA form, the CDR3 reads TGTGCCAGCAGCGGATCGGGACAGGGCAACGAGCAGTACTTC.

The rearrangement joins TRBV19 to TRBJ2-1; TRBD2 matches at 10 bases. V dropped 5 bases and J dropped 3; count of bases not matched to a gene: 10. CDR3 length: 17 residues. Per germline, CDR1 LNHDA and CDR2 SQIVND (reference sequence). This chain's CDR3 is CASSGGAGGISYNEQFF. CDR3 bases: TGTGCCAGTAGTGGTGGAGCGGGGGGGATTAGCTACAATGAGCAGTTCTTC. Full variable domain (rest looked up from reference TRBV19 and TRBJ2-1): DGGITQSPKYLFRKEGQNVTLSCEQNLNHDAMYWYRQDPGQGLRLIYYSQIVNDFQKGDIAEGYSVSREKKESFPLTVTSAQKNPTAFYLCASSGGAGGISYNEQFFGPGTRLTVL.

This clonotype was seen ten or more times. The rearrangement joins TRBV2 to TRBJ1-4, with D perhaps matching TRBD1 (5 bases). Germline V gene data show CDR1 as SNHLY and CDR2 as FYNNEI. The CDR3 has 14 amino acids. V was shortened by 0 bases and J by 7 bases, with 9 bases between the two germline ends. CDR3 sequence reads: CASSEAGVFEKLFF. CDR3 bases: TGTGCCAGCAGTGAAGCAGGGGTGTTTGAAAAACTGTTTTTT.

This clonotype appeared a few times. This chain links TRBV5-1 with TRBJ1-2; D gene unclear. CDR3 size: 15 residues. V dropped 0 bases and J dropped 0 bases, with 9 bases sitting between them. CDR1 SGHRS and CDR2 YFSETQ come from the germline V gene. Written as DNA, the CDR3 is TGCGCCAGCAGCTTGGACCTCGGAGCTAACTATGGCTACACCTTC. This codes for CASSLDLGANYGYTF.

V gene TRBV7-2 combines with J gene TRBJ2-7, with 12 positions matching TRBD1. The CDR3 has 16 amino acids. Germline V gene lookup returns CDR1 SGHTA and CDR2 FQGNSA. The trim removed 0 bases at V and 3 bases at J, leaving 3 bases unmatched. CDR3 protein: CASSLAGTGGFYEQYF. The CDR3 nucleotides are TGTGCCAGCAGCTTAGCCGGGACAGGGGGCTTCTACGAGCAGTACTTC. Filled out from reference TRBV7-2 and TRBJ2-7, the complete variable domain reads GAGVSQSPSNKVTEKGKDVELRCDPISGHTALYWYRQSLGQGLEFLIYFQGNSAPDKSGLPSDRFSAERTGGSVSTLTIQRTQQEDSAVYLCASSLAGTGGFYEQYFGPGTRLTVT.

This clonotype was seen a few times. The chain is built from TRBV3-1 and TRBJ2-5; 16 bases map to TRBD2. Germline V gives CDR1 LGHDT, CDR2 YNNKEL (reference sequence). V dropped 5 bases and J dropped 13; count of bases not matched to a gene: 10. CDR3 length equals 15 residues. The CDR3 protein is CASSETGTSGGAWYF. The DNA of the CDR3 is TGTGCCAGCAGCGAAACCGGGACTAGCGGGGGGGCTTGGTACTTC.

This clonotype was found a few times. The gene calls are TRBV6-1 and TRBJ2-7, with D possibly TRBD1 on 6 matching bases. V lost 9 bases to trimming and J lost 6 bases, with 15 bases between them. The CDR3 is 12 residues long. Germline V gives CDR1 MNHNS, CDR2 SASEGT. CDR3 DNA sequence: TGTGCCAGTAGAATAGTAGGGGGCGAGCAGTACTTC. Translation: CASRIVGGEQYF.

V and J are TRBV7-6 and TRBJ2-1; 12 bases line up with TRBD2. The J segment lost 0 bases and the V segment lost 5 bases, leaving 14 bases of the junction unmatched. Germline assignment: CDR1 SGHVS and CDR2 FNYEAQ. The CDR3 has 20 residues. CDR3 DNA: TGTGCCAGCAGCCGGTTTGGGGGACTAGCGGGCCGGAGCTCCTACAATGAGCAGTTCTTC. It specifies CASSRFGGLAGRSSYNEQFF.

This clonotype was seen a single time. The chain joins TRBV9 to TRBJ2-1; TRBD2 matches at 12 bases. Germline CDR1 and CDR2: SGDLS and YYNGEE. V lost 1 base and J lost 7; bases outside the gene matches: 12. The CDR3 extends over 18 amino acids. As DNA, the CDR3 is TGTGCCAGCAGCGTAACTATTCTAGCGGGGGGGCAAAAGAATGAGCAGTTCTTC. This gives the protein CASSVTILAGGQKNEQFF.

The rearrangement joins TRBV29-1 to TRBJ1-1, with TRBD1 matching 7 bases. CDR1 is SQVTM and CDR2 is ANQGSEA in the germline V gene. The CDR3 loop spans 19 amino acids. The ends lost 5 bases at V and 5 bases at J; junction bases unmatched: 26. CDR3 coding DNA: TGCAGCGTTCGAGGGCTACCCGGGACAGACCCACTCTTAGGTACTGAAGCTTTCTTT. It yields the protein CSVRGLPGTDPLLGTEAFF.

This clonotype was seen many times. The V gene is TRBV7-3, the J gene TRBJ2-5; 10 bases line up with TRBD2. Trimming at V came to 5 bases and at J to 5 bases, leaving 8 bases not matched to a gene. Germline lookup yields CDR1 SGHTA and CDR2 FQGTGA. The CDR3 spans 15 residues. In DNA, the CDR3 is TGTGCCAGCAGCCAGAGCGGGGGGGCCCGTGAGACCCAGTACTTC. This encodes CASSQSGGARETQYF.

CDR3 region: CASSARGTFTGPVPGSGANVLTF. The DNA of the CDR3 is TGTGCCAGCAGCGCCCGGGGGACCTTCACCGGACCCGTTCCTGGCTCTGGGGCCAACGTCCTGACTTTC. The chain uses TRBV13 and TRBJ2-6; D might be TRBD2 (6 bases). Trimming cost V 5 bases and J 0 bases, with 32 bases left between them. CDR1 and CDR2 (germline): PRHDT, FYEKMQ (reference sequence). There are 23 residues in the CDR3.

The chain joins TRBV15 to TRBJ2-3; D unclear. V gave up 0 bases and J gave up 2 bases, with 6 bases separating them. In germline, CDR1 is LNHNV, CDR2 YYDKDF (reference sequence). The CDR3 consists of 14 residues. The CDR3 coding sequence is TGTGCCACCAGCAGAGAGTTAAACACAGATACGCAGTATTTT. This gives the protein CATSRELNTDTQYF. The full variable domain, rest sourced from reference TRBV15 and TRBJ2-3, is DAMVIQNPRYQVTQFGKPVTLSCSQTLNHNVMYWYQQKSSQAPKLLFHYYDKDFNNEADTPDNFQSRRPNTSFCFLDIRSPGLGDTAMYLCATSRELNTDTQYFGPGTRLTVL.

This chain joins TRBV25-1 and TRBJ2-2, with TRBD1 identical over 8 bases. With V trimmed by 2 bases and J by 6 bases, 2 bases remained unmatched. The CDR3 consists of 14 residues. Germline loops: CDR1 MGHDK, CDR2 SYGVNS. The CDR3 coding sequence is TGTGCCAGCAGTGAAACAGGGGGATCCGGGGAGCTGTTTTTT. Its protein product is CASSETGGSGELFF.

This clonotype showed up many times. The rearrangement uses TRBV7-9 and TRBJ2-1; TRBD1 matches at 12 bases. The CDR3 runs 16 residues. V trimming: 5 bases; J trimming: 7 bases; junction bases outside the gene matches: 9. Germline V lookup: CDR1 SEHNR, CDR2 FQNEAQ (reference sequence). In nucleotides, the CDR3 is TGTGCCAGCAGCGGCTCCGGGACAGGGGGCAGGAATGAGCAGTTCTTC. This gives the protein CASSGSGTGGRNEQFF.

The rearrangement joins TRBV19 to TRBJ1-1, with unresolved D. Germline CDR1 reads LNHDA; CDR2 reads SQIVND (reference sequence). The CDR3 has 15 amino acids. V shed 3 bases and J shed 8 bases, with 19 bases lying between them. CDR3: CASSISGLAPPEAFF. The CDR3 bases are TGTGCCAGTAGTATCTCCGGTCTTGCCCCACCCGAAGCTTTCTTT.

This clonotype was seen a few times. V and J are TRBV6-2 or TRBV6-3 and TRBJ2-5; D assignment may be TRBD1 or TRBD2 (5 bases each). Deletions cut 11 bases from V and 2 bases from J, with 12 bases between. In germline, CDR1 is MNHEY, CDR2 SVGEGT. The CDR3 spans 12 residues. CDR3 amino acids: CAEAGRQETQYF. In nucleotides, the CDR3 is TGTGCCGAAGCAGGGAGACAAGAGACCCAGTACTTC.

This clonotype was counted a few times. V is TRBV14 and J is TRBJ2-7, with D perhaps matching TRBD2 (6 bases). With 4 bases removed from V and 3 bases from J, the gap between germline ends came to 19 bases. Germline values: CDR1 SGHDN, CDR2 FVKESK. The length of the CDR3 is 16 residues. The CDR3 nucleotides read TGTGCCAGCAGCCTAAGGACTACCGACGGGATCTACGAGCAGTACTTC. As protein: CASSLRTTDGIYEQYF.

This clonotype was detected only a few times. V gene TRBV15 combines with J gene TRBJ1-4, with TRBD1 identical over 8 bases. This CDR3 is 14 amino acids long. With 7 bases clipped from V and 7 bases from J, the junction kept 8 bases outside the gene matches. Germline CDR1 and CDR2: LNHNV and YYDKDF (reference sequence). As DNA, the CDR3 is TGTGCCACCACCCCGGACAGGGCGGGTGAAAAACTGTTTTTT. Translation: CATTPDRAGEKLFF.

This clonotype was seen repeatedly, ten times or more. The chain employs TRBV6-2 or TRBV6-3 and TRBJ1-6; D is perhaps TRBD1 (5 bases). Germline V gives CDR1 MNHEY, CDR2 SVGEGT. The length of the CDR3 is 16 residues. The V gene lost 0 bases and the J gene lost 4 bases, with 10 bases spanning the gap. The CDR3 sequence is CASSYSGVAYNSPLHF. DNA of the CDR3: TGTGCCAGCAGTTACTCGGGGGTCGCATATAATTCACCCCTCCACTTT.

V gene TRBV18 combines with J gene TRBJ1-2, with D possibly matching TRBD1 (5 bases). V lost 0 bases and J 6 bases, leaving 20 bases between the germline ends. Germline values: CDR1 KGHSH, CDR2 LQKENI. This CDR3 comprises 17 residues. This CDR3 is CASSPPVGTSSVDGYTF. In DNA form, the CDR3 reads TGTGCCAGCTCACCACCCGTAGGGACCTCCAGTGTCGATGGCTACACCTTC.

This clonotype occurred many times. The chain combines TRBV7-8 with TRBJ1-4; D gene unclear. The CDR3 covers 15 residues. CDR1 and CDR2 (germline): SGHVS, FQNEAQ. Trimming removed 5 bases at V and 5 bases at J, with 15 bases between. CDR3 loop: CASSVTRVGNEKLFF. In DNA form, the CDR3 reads TGTGCCAGCAGCGTAACGAGAGTGGGGAATGAAAAACTGTTTTTT.